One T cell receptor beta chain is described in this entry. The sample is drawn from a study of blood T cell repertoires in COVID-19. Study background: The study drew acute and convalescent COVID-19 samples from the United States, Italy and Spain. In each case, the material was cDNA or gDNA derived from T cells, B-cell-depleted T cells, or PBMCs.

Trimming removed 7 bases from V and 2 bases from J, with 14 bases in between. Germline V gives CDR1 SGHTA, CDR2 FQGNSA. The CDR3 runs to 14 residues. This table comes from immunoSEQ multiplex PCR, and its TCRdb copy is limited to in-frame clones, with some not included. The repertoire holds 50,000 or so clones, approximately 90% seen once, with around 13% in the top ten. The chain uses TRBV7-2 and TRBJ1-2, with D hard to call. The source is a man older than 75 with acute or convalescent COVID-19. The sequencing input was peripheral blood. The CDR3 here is CASIRSSGNYGYTF. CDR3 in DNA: TGTGCCAGCATCCGTTCCTCGGGGAACTATGGCTACACCTTC.